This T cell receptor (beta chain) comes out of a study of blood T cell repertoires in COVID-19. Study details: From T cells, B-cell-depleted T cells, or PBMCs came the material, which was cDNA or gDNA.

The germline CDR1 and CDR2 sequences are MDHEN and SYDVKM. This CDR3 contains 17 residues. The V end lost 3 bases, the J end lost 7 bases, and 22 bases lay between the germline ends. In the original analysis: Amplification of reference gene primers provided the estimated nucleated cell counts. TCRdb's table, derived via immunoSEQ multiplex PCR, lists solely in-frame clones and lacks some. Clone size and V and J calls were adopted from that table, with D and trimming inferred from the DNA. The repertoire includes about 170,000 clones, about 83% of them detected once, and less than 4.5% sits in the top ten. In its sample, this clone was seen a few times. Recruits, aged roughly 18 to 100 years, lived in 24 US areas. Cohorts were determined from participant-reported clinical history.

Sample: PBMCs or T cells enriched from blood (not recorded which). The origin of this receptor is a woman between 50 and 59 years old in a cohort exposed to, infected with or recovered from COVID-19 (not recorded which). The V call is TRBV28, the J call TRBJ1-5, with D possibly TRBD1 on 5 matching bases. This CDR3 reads CASSFERGTPARQPQHF. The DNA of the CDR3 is TGTGCCAGCAGTTTCGAAAGGGGCACCCCGGCGAGACAGCCCCAGCATTTT.